The next 32 T cell receptor beta chains were all read from a single sample in a study of CD8+CD57+ T cells in acquired aplastic anemia. For CDR3 and TCR beta VDJ profiling, genomic DNA was the template used. TCRdb re-called the reads with MiXCR, one entry per CDR3 protein. The table has about 470,000 distinct CDR3 sequences, about a third seen once. All patients picked for sequencing had shown, by flow cytometry, an expansion of CD8+CD57+ cells. The sequenced material came from sorted CD4+, CD8+, or CD8+CD57+ T cells (not recorded which) from PBMCs. These receptors came from a human donor with aplastic anemia.

This clonotype has a count of ten or more. V usage is TRBV20-1 and J usage is TRBJ2-7; D remains unclear. The germline V gene encodes CDR1 DFQATT and CDR2 SNEGSKA (reference sequence). V gave up 6 bases and J gave up 3 bases, with 12 bases separating them. This CDR3 comprises 12 residues. CDR3 sequence: CSARQMGYEQYF. The CDR3 DNA reads as TGCAGTGCCAGACAAATGGGCTACGAGCAGTACTTC.

The gene calls are TRBV5-1 and TRBJ2-3, with D maybe TRBD2 (6 bases). The CDR3 is 15 amino acids. The V and J ends lost 7 bases and 0 bases respectively, with 15 bases between them. The germline gives CDR1 SGHRS, CDR2 YFSETQ. The CDR3 sequence: CASGGGTTSTDTQYF. Here the CDR3 DNA reads TGCGCCAGCGGAGGCGGGACCACTAGCACAGATACGCAGTATTTT.

This clonotype has at least ten counts. This chain links TRBV7-2 with TRBJ1-6; D is perhaps TRBD1 (5 bases). CDR1 SGHTA and CDR2 FQGNSA come from the germline V gene. Trimming took off 4 bases at V and 5 bases at J, with 9 bases between the two ends. This CDR3 is 14 amino acids long. CDR3: CASSSRQNNSPLHF. For the CDR3, the DNA is TGTGCCAGCAGCTCAAGACAGAATAATTCACCCCTCCACTTT.

The chain joins TRBV5-4 to TRBJ2-1, with D uncertain. The CDR3 has 15 residues. CDR1 SGHNT and CDR2 YYREEE come from the germline V gene (reference sequence). Trimming left V 3 bases short and J 10 bases short, with 20 bases between. The CDR3 DNA reads TGTGCCAGCAGCTCCTCCCCGACTTACAATACCGAGCAGTTCTTC. Residues: CASSSSPTYNTEQFF.

This clonotype was counted a single time. One junction end disagrees with the germline gene, perhaps due to a read error. The chain joins TRBV9 to TRBJ2-1; no reliable D call. CDR3 length: 15 residues. Per the germline V gene, CDR1 is SGDLS and CDR2 is YYNGEE. CDR3 amino acids: CASSVMVQTYSEQFF. CDR3 in DNA: TGTGCCAGCAGCGTAATGGTACAGACCTACAGTGAGCAGTTCTTC.

This clonotype showed up many times. The chain uses TRBV20-1 and TRBJ1-6, with D unclear. This CDR3 spans 16 amino acids. V dropped 0 bases and J dropped 9 bases, with 18 bases sitting between them. CDR1 is DFQATT, CDR2 SNEGSKA, per germline (reference sequence). This chain's CDR3 is CSARDSLGINPSPLHF. The CDR3 nucleotides are TGCAGTGCTAGAGACTCTCTGGGGATTAACCCTTCACCCCTCCACTTT.

The V gene is TRBV12-3 or TRBV12-4, the J gene TRBJ2-7; maybe TRBD2 (6 bases). This CDR3 spans 16 amino acids. Trimming shortened V by 6 bases and J by 0 bases, and 18 bases separated the two germline ends. In DNA form, the CDR3 reads TGTGCCAGCAGCCCCTTGGGGCGGGGCTTCTCCTACGAGCAGTACTTC. This translates into CASSPLGRGFSYEQYF.

This clonotype has at least ten counts. V gene TRBV7-8 combines with J gene TRBJ2-1; D call uncertain. V gave up 2 bases and J gave up 3 bases, with 5 bases separating them. In germline, CDR1 is SGHVS, CDR2 FQNEAQ. The CDR3 length is 13 residues. The CDR3 bases are TGTGCCAGCAGCTTAACCCTCTACAATGAGCAGTTCTTC. Amino acid sequence: CASSLTLYNEQFF.

This sequence joins TRBV19 and TRBJ1-3; no clear D. V lost 5 bases and J 6 bases, leaving 11 bases between the germline ends. This CDR3 region has 13 residues. CDR1 is LNHDA, CDR2 SQIVND, per germline (reference sequence). The CDR3 nucleotides read TGTGCCAGTAGTCGAGTGGGTGAAAACACCATATATTTT. The encoded protein is CASSRVGENTIYF.

This clonotype has more than one count but fewer than ten. The genes are TRBV7-2 and TRBJ2-7; D unresolved. The CDR3 spans 13 residues. Trimming took off 7 bases at V and 2 bases at J, with 12 bases between the two ends. Germline loops: CDR1 SGHTA, CDR2 FQGNSA. The CDR3 loop reads CASTAGNTYEQYF. The CDR3 nucleotides read TGTGCCAGCACCGCCGGTAACACCTACGAGCAGTACTTC.

The chain joins TRBV5-8 to TRBJ2-7; either TRBD1 or TRBD2 may supply D (5 bases each). CDR1 and CDR2 (germline): SGHTS, YDEGEE. This CDR3 is built from 14 residues. V was shortened by 7 bases and J by 3 bases, with 17 bases between the two germline ends. The CDR3 loop is CASRPGLGVYEQYF. CDR3 nucleotide sequence: TGTGCCAGCCGCCCCGGACTGGGGGTCTACGAGCAGTACTTC.

V is TRBV7-2 and J is TRBJ2-5, with 10 bases that match TRBD2. Germline assignment: CDR1 SGHTA and CDR2 FQGNSA. The CDR3 spans 16 residues. The J segment lost 5 bases and the V segment lost 1 base, leaving 7 bases of the junction unmatched. CDR3 sequence reads: CASSLGISGGWETQYF. As DNA, the CDR3 is TGTGCCAGCAGCTTAGGAATTAGCGGGGGGTGGGAGACCCAGTACTTC. The complete variable domain, with remaining parts taken from reference TRBV7-2 and TRBJ2-5, reads GAGVSQSPSNKVTEKGKDVELRCDPISGHTALYWYRQSLGQGLEFLIYFQGNSAPDKSGLPSDRFSAERTGGSVSTLTIQRTQQEDSAVYLCASSLGISGGWETQYFGPGTRLLVL.

In DNA form, the CDR3 reads TGTGCCACCAGCAGAGACCCCTCAGGGGCAGGTGGCTACACCTTC. This translates into CATSRDPSGAGGYTF. The V call is TRBV15, the J call TRBJ1-2; D is possibly TRBD1 (6 bases). Germline V gives CDR1 LNHNV, CDR2 YYDKDF (reference sequence). This CDR3 has 15 residues. The V end was cut by 0 bases, the J end by 7 bases, with 15 bases between. The full variable domain, in which reference TRBV15 and TRBJ1-2 provide the parts outside the CDR3, is DAMVIQNPRYQVTQFGKPVTLSCSQTLNHNVMYWYQQKSSQAPKLLFHYYDKDFNNEADTPDNFQSRRPNTSFCFLDIRSPGLGDTAMYLCATSRDPSGAGGYTFGSGTRLTVV.

This clonotype appeared many times. The chain links TRBV19 to TRBJ1-1; D not resolved. CDR3 length: 13 residues. CDR1 LNHDA and CDR2 SQIVND come from the germline V gene (reference sequence). V was trimmed by 6 bases and J by 0 bases, leaving 8 bases between them. CDR3 nucleotide sequence: TGTGCCAGTAGACATCCGCTGAACACTGAAGCTTTCTTT. It specifies CASRHPLNTEAFF.

The gene calls are TRBV15 and TRBJ1-5, with TRBD1 matching 8 bases. CDR1 is LNHNV and CDR2 is YYDKDF in the germline V gene (reference sequence). V lost 11 bases and J lost 2; bases outside the gene matches: 5. This CDR3 comprises 13 residues. This chain's CDR3 is CALRGRGNQPQHF. CDR3 DNA sequence: TGTGCCCTCAGGGGGCGCGGCAATCAGCCCCAGCATTTT.

This clonotype was observed many times. The gene calls are TRBV2 and TRBJ1-3; TRBD1 is a possible D gene (5 bases). V was pared by 8 bases and J by 7 bases, with 15 bases between. The CDR3 covers 13 residues. Germline CDR1 reads SNHLY; CDR2 reads FYNNEI. The CDR3 DNA reads as TGTGCCAGCCGCCAGGACACCGGGAACACCATATATTTT. Translation: CASRQDTGNTIYF.

A few counts support this clonotype. The V call is TRBV10-3, the J call TRBJ1-1; TRBD1 is a possible D gene (5 bases). Germline assignment: CDR1 ENHRY and CDR2 SYGVKD. V lost 8 bases to trimming and J lost 4 bases, with 17 bases between them. This CDR3 spans 14 amino acids. CDR3: CAIGTTGTGTEAFF. The CDR3 DNA is TGTGCCATCGGTACAACCGGGACGGGCACTGAAGCTTTCTTT.

This chain connects TRBV20-1 to TRBJ1-4; no clear D gene. Germline loops: CDR1 DFQATT, CDR2 SNEGSKA (reference sequence). The CDR3 loop spans 11 amino acids. Here the CDR3 DNA reads TGCAGCCTTCAAATTCGCGAAAAACTGTTTTTT. It encodes CSLQIREKLFF.

Written as DNA, the CDR3 is TGTGCCAGCAGCGCAGGACAGGGGGCGTGGGAGCAGTACTTC. This sequence encodes CASSAGQGAWEQYF. The chain recombines TRBV7-9 with TRBJ2-7; TRBD1 agrees at 11 bases. Germline lookup yields CDR1 SEHNR and CDR2 FQNEAQ (reference sequence). The V segment lost 5 bases and the J segment 7 bases; nucleotides outside the gene matches: 7. This CDR3 has 14 amino acids. Using reference TRBV7-9 and TRBJ2-7 for the parts outside the CDR3, the full variable domain is DTGVSQNPRHKITKRGQNVTFRCDPISEHNRLYWYRQTLGQGPEFLTYFQNEAQLEKSRLLSDRFSAERPKGSFSTLEIQRTEQGDSAMYLCASSAGQGAWEQYFGPGTRLTVT.

This sequence joins TRBV5-1 and TRBJ2-2; D may be TRBD2 (6 bases). The V and J ends lost 3 bases and 0 bases respectively, with 9 bases between them. Germline loops: CDR1 SGHRS, CDR2 YFSETQ. CDR3 size: 15 residues. In nucleotides, the CDR3 is TGCGCCAGCAGCTACGGAGGGTCGAACACCGGGGAGCTGTTTTTT. Translating it yields CASSYGGSNTGELFF. Supplemented by reference TRBV5-1 and TRBJ2-2, the full variable domain reads KAGVTQTPRYLIKTRGQQVTLSCSPISGHRSVSWYQQTPGQGLQFLFEYFSETQRNKGNFPGRFSGRQFSNSRSEMNVSTLELGDSALYLCASSYGGSNTGELFFGEGSRLTVL.

J is TRBJ2-1 and V is TRBV19; perhaps TRBD1 as D (5 bases). The CDR3 runs 13 residues. Trimming stripped 1 base from V and 8 bases from J, with 9 bases between. From germline, CDR1 is LNHDA and CDR2 SQIVND (reference sequence). The CDR3 coding sequence is TGTGCCAGTAGTATAGCGACAGCGTATGAGCAGTTCTTC. Amino acids: CASSIATAYEQFF.

This clonotype was counted many times. The rearrangement joins TRBV19 to TRBJ1-5; no firm D call. V lost 6 bases, J lost 2 bases, and 11 bases lay in between. This CDR3 spans 14 amino acids. Germline V CDR1 and CDR2: LNHDA, SQIVND (reference sequence). CDR3 amino acids: CASRKDFGNQPQHF. The CDR3 coding sequence is TGTGCCAGTAGAAAGGATTTTGGCAATCAGCCCCAGCATTTT.

This clonotype was picked up one time. The genes are TRBV10-1 and TRBJ1-3, with unresolved D. The CDR3 runs 16 residues. Germline V gives CDR1 WNHNN, CDR2 SYGVQD (reference sequence). Trimming shortened V by 2 bases and J by 3 bases, and 14 bases separated the two germline ends. The CDR3 is CASSERQPTDGNTIYF. In DNA form, the CDR3 reads TGCGCCAGCAGTGAGAGGCAGCCAACAGATGGAAACACCATATATTTT.

The V gene is TRBV30, the J gene TRBJ2-7; weak D call: TRBD2 (7 bases). The germline V and J ends were trimmed by 1 base and 2 bases, with 18 bases remaining between them. CDR1 and CDR2 (germline): GTSNPN, SVGIG (reference sequence). The CDR3 totals 16 residues. The CDR3 protein is CAWSALTGRGAYEQYF. Here the CDR3 DNA reads TGTGCCTGGAGTGCGTTAACGGGGAGGGGGGCCTACGAGCAGTACTTC.

The chain employs TRBV10-3 and TRBJ2-3, with a tentative D call TRBD2 (6 bases). Per the germline V gene, CDR1 is ENHRY and CDR2 is SYGVKD. This CDR3 has 19 amino acids. Trimming took 2 bases from V and 3 from J, leaving 24 bases between them. The CDR3 sequence: CAISEGGRAWRGATDTQYF. CDR3 coding DNA: TGTGCCATCAGTGAGGGTGGAAGGGCTTGGCGGGGAGCTACAGATACGCAGTATTTT.

The CDR3 DNA sequence: TGTGCCAGCAGCTTCGGAAATGGGAAGGCTTTCTTT. This translates into CASSFGNGKAFF. The genes are TRBV11-3 and TRBJ1-1; no firm D call. Trimming left V 3 bases short and J 11 bases short, with 13 bases between. Germline V lookup: CDR1 SGHNT, CDR2 YENEEA. The length of the CDR3 is 12 residues.

This clonotype has a count of ten or more. The chain uses TRBV12-3 or TRBV12-4 and TRBJ2-7; perhaps TRBD1 as D (6 bases). Trimming removed 6 bases at V and 1 base at J, with 10 bases between. The CDR3 consists of 13 residues. The CDR3 DNA reads as TGTGCCAGCAGCTCGGACAGTTCCTACGAGCAGTACTTC. This encodes CASSSDSSYEQYF.

The V call is TRBV5-1, the J call TRBJ2-1, with 10 nucleotides matching TRBD1. There are 14 residues in the CDR3. After removal of 2 bases from V and 9 bases from J, the junction contained 5 bases not matched to a gene. CDR1 is SGHRS, CDR2 YFSETQ, per germline. The CDR3 nucleotides read TGCGCCAGCAGCTTCCCGGGACAGGGGAGTGAGCAGTTCTTC. This sequence encodes CASSFPGQGSEQFF.

The rearrangement links TRBV7-9 to TRBJ1-2; D is perhaps TRBD1 (6 bases). Germline values: CDR1 SEHNR, CDR2 FQNEAQ (reference sequence). The CDR3 contains 15 residues. V lost 5 bases, J lost 5 bases, and 18 bases lay in between. As DNA, the CDR3 is TGTGCCAGCAGCCAAGTAACCCCTCAGGGGTATGGCTACACCTTC. This sequence encodes CASSQVTPQGYGYTF.

The chain has TRBV7-3 and TRBJ1-1; 9 bases are shared with TRBD1. Trimming at V came to 2 bases and at J to 4 bases, leaving 2 bases not matched to a gene. CDR1 is SGHTA, CDR2 FQGTGA, per germline. The CDR3 spans 14 residues. The CDR3 DNA reads TGTGCCAGCAGCTTACGGGACAGGGCCACTGAAGCTTTCTTT. The encoded protein is CASSLRDRATEAFF.

The chain recombines TRBV7-7 with TRBJ1-6, with D unresolved. Germline assignment: CDR1 SSHAT and CDR2 FNYEAQ (reference sequence). This CDR3 has 15 residues. CDR3 loop: CAGRLGQAGNSPLHF. As DNA, the CDR3 is TGTGCTGGCCGCTTAGGGCAGGCGGGGAATTCACCCCTCCACTTT.

This clonotype was found many times. The rearrangement joins TRBV2 to TRBJ1-5; D is ambiguous. V was cut by 0 bases and J by 2 bases, with 11 bases left in between. The V gene's germline CDR1 is SNHLY and CDR2 FYNNEI. The CDR3 length is 16 residues. This CDR3 reads CASSEAPDIGNQPQHF. The CDR3 bases are TGTGCCAGCAGTGAAGCGCCAGACATTGGCAATCAGCCCCAGCATTTT. Combining the CDR3 with reference TRBV2 and TRBJ1-5 gives the whole variable domain EPEVTQTPSHQVTQMGQEVILRCVPISNHLYFYWYRQILGQKVEFLVSFYNNEISEKSEIFDDQFSVERPDGSNFTLKIRSTKLEDSAMYFCASSEAPDIGNQPQHFGDGTRLSIL.